Below, one T cell receptor (beta chain) is given with its context. Its cognate antigen is unknown. This record belongs to a study of cytomegalovirus exposure and HLA in healthy donors. Study background: The same platform used for the approximately 670 first-cohort repertoires was also used for the 120 or so validation repertoires, as a later analysis reported.

Study results and limitations: Cytomegalovirus-associated TCR beta chains were listed, numbering 150 to 200. That first-cohort TCR clusters tended to co-occur in the 100 to 150 validation repertoires was found in a later analysis.

Only in-frame clones appear in the TCRdb table, and some are missing; sequencing was by immunoSEQ multiplex PCR. This sample has tens of thousands of clones; over 90% occur once, and the top ten carry roughly 3%. The CDR3 spans 16 residues. Per germline, CDR1 SEHNR and CDR2 FQNEAQ (reference sequence). V shed 2 bases and J 6 bases; nucleotides not matched to a gene: 4. Among the roughly 120 subjects of the validation cohort, separate from the approximately 670-subject first cohort, were the donors. Sequenced sample: PBMCs. The rearrangement uses TRBV7-9 and TRBJ2-2; 12 positions match TRBD1. The sequence derives from a woman aged 18-35 years in good health and CMV-seropositive. The CDR3 DNA reads TGTGCCAGCAGCTTACTGGGACAGGGGGCCGCCGGGGAGCTGTTTTTT. Translating gives CASSLLGQGAAGELFF.